This TCR beta chain comes out of a study of T cells after yellow fever vaccination. Study as a whole: For low cell numbers, libraries were made with SMART-Seq v4 Ultra Low Input. Whole-study findings and limits: The appearance of a small share of clonotypes in both CD4 and CD8 compartments was observed.

As to this clonotype: Its antigen remains unidentified.

TCRdb used MiXCR to reprocess the 5' RACE reads, holding one entry per CDR3 protein. The sample holds 450,000 to 550,000 distinct CDR3 sequences, just over 20% seen once. Trimming cost V 5 bases and J 5 bases, with 15 bases left between them. CDR3 length equals 14 residues. The TCR originated in a man aged 18 to 30 who received the YFV17D yellow fever vaccine. J is TRBJ2-5 and V is TRBV12-3 or TRBV12-4, with a weak D call TRBD2 (5 bases). The sample consisted of PBMCs, taken roughly 23 days after the first yellow fever vaccination. As DNA, the CDR3 is TGTGCCAGCAGTCCTTTTGTAGCGTCGGAGACCCAGTACTTC. Translating it yields CASSPFVASETQYF.